This passage covers 30 T cell receptor beta chains from one sample sequenced in a study of cytomegalovirus exposure and HLA in healthy donors. The PCR had 60 Vbeta and 13 Jbeta primers. Assay: immunoSEQ multiplex PCR; the TCRdb copy retains only in-frame clones and omits some. Its clone listing holds approximately 50,000 clones. Sequenced sample: PBMCs. All receptors come from a woman aged 40 to 50 in good health and CMV-seronegative.

The chain employs TRBV7-8 and TRBJ2-1; TRBD2 matches at 12 bases. The germline V gene has CDR1 SGHVS and CDR2 FQNEAQ. The CDR3 has 14 residues. J lost 15 bases, V lost 2 bases, and 8 bases had no gene match. The CDR3 region is CASSLRLAGGKWFF. The CDR3 coding sequence is TGTGCCAGCAGCTTAAGGCTAGCGGGAGGGAAGTGGTTCTTC.

V gene TRBV5-3 combines with J gene TRBJ2-1; 11 bases line up with TRBD2. TRBV5-3 is annotated as an ORF whose role is uncertain. This CDR3 spans 16 amino acids. Germline trimming cut 3 bases from V and 4 bases from J; bases unmatched to any gene: 6. The CDR3 here is CARSCGGTSGYNEQFF. The CDR3, as DNA: TGTGCCAGAAGCTGCGGGGGGACTAGCGGATACAATGAGCAGTTCTTC.

The chain links TRBV7-3 to TRBJ2-5, with 7 bases fitting TRBD1. Trimming removed 5 bases from V and 5 bases from J; junction bases left unmatched: 5. Germline V gene lookup returns CDR1 SGHTA and CDR2 FQGTGA. CDR3 length: 13 residues. The CDR3 DNA sequence: TGTGCCAGCAGCAAGACAGGGCAGGAGACCCAGTACTTC. Residues: CASSKTGQETQYF.

The J gene is TRBJ2-1, the V gene TRBV19; TRBD2 aligns across 9 bases. Germline V CDR1 and CDR2: LNHDA, SQIVND (reference sequence). The CDR3 runs to 17 residues. Trimming at V came to 3 bases and at J to 6 bases, leaving 12 bases not matched to a gene. CDR3 nucleotide sequence: TGTGCCAGTAGTATCCCTCGGGCTAGCGGGGTCGTCAATGAGCAGTTCTTC. Translation: CASSIPRASGVVNEQFF.

As for this clone: A read error may account for a junction end that differs from germline. The rearrangement joins TRBV7-7 to TRBJ2-5; TRBD2 aligns across 13 bases. Germline CDR1 reads SSHAT; CDR2 reads FNYEAQ (reference sequence). This CDR3 comprises 16 residues. CDR3 nucleotide sequence: TGTGCTAGCAGCTTAGGACTAGCGGGGGCCCAAGAGACCCAGTACTTC. Translation gives CASSLGLAGAQETQYF.

The CDR3 sequence: CASSPTDRGNSPLHF. The CDR3 DNA sequence: TGTGCCAGCAGTCCCACGGACAGGGGTAATTCACCCCTCCACTTT. The chain uses TRBV6-5 and TRBJ1-6; 9 positions match TRBD1. J gave up 6 bases and V 5 bases, and 5 bases lay outside the gene matches. The CDR3 is 15 amino acids. Germline CDR1 and CDR2: MNHEY and SVGAGI.

The chain combines TRBV6-1 with TRBJ1-2; 7 bases match TRBD1. The CDR3 is made up of 13 amino acids. V lost 6 bases and J lost 6; bases outside the gene matches: 7. CDR1 and CDR2 from the germline V gene are MNHNS and SASEGT. The CDR3 loop reads CASSLQGKDGYTF. CDR3 nucleotides: TGTGCCAGCAGCTTACAGGGGAAGGATGGCTACACCTTC.

The DNA for the CDR3 is TGTGCCAGCTCACGACCCCCCCCAGCGAACTACGAGCAGTACTTC. Residues: CASSRPPPANYEQYF. The V gene is TRBV18, the J gene TRBJ2-7, with D unresolved. Germline lookup yields CDR1 KGHSH and CDR2 LQKENI. This CDR3 comprises 15 residues. Deletions cut 4 bases from V and 3 bases from J, with 16 bases between.

The J gene is TRBJ1-5, the V gene TRBV29-1; TRBD1 might be the D (6 bases). Germline-derived CDR1 and CDR2 are SQVTM and ANQGSEA. The CDR3 is 13 amino acids. V was clipped by 4 bases and J by 5 bases, with 12 bases between them. The CDR3 sequence is CSVAQGFDQPQHF. Here the CDR3 DNA reads TGCAGCGTTGCGCAGGGGTTTGATCAGCCCCAGCATTTT.

The J gene is TRBJ2-2, the V gene TRBV29-1, with 16 bases aligning to TRBD2. Germline CDR1 SQVTM, CDR2 ANQGSEA. Trimming at V came to 8 bases and at J to 5 bases, leaving 8 bases not matched to a gene. CDR3 length: 16 residues. The CDR3 region has the DNA TGCAGCTGGGGACTAGCGGGAGGGTCGGGGACCGGGGAGCTGTTTTTT. Protein sequence: CSWGLAGGSGTGELFF.

The J gene is TRBJ1-1, the V gene TRBV29-1; D is unclear. This CDR3 is 11 amino acids long. Trimming removed 4 bases at V and 1 base at J, with 4 bases between. Germline V gene sequence: CDR1 SQVTM, CDR2 ANQGSEA. The CDR3 DNA reads TGCAGCGTTGTCTCGAACACTGAAGCTTTCTTT. It is translated as CSVVSNTEAFF. Drawing the rest from reference TRBV29-1 and TRBJ1-1, the complete variable domain is SAVISQKPSRDICQRGTSLTIQCQVDSQVTMMFWYRQQPGQSLTLIATANQGSEATYESGFVIDKFPISRPNLTFSTLTVSNMSPEDSSIYLCSVVSNTEAFFGQGTRLTVV.

The chain carries TRBV25-1 and TRBJ2-1; TRBD2 aligns across 12 bases. V gave up 3 bases and J gave up 7 bases; unmatched junction bases: 10. The CDR3 covers 17 residues. CDR1 is MGHDK and CDR2 is SYGVNS in the germline V gene. In DNA, the CDR3 is TGTGCCAGCAGTGATCTCTCTAGCGGGAGGGCCAGGAATGAGCAGTTCTTC. Translating it yields CASSDLSSGRARNEQFF.

The rearrangement links TRBV4-1 to TRBJ1-4; a possible D gene is TRBD1 (5 bases). V dropped 5 bases and J dropped 8 bases, with 12 bases sitting between them. In germline, CDR1 is MGHRA, CDR2 YSYEKL. This CDR3 has 13 residues. Here the CDR3 DNA reads TGCGCCAGCAGCGCCGCGGGGGGAGAAAAACTGTTTTTT. Translation gives CASSAAGGEKLFF.

With regard to this clone: An end of the junction differs from the germline gene, which may be a read error. The chain employs TRBV4-3 and TRBJ2-1, with no clear D. CDR1 is LGHNA, CDR2 YSLEER, per germline. The CDR3 runs to 14 residues. CDR3: CASSQPGSDNEQFF. CDR3 bases: TGCGCCAGCAGCCAACCAGGCTCCGACAATGAGCAGTTCTTC.

This clone ranks as medium-sized in terms of frequency. The chain is built from TRBV5-1 and TRBJ2-7, with TRBD2 matching over 14 bases. J lost 7 bases, V lost 4 bases, and 4 bases had no gene match. Germline V gives CDR1 SGHRS, CDR2 YFSETQ. The CDR3 is 14 residues long. The CDR3 here is CASSETSGRGEQYF. The CDR3 bases are TGCGCCAGCAGCGAGACTAGCGGGAGGGGGGAGCAGTACTTC.

The CDR3 DNA follows: TGTGCCAGCAGCTTACTTGTCGGTGAAGCTTTCTTT. Translated, it gives CASSLLVGEAFF. This rearrangement joins TRBV7-9 to TRBJ1-1; no firm D call. CDR1 SEHNR and CDR2 FQNEAQ come from the germline V gene (reference sequence). The CDR3 has 12 residues. The V gene lost 2 bases and the J gene lost 7 bases, with 8 bases spanning the gap.

The chain uses TRBV19 and TRBJ1-5, with 10 nucleotides matching TRBD1. With 10 bases clipped from V and 1 base from J, the junction kept 7 bases outside the gene matches. The CDR3 sequence is 15 residues long. Germline CDR1 reads LNHDA; CDR2 reads SQIVND (reference sequence). The CDR3 sequence is CATTRQGASNQPQHF. The CDR3 DNA is TGTGCCACCACAAGACAGGGGGCAAGCAATCAGCCCCAGCATTTT.

This chain links TRBV27 with TRBJ2-1, with a tentative D call TRBD2 (6 bases). Germline lookup yields CDR1 MNHEY and CDR2 SMNVEV (reference sequence). There are 14 residues in the CDR3. Trimming took off 8 bases at V and 11 bases at J, with 22 bases between the two ends. DNA of the CDR3: TGTGCCAGCGCGCCACCGACTAGTGCCCCCCAGCAGTTCTTC. It specifies CASAPPTSAPQQFF.

V and J are TRBV19 and TRBJ1-2; D might be TRBD1 (6 bases). This CDR3 has 16 amino acids. The germline gives CDR1 LNHDA, CDR2 SQIVND (reference sequence). V lost 7 bases and J 6 bases, leaving 24 bases between the germline ends. The DNA of the CDR3 is TGTGCCAGTACCACAAATAGAGGTGGCAGGGGAGATGGCTACACCTTC. As protein: CASTTNRGGRGDGYTF.

The chain carries TRBV5-6 and TRBJ1-2; 7 nucleotides agree with TRBD1. Losses at the gene ends were 4 bases for V and 4 bases for J; bases not matched to a gene: 7. The CDR3 sequence is 14 residues long. Germline V gives CDR1 SGHDT, CDR2 YYEEEE. The CDR3 DNA follows: TGTGCCAGCAGCCGACAGGGTCCCGTCTATGGCTACACCTTC. It translates to CASSRQGPVYGYTF.

This chain joins TRBV5-1 and TRBJ2-7; 9 bases are shared with TRBD1. The germline gives CDR1 SGHRS, CDR2 YFSETQ. The J segment lost 4 bases and the V segment lost 3 bases, leaving 14 bases of the junction unmatched. This CDR3 comprises 17 residues. The CDR3 reads CASSSIIPGQGGYEQYF. Here the CDR3 DNA reads TGCGCCAGCAGCTCTATCATTCCGGGACAGGGTGGGTACGAGCAGTACTTC.

The genes are TRBV7-9 and TRBJ2-7, with 8 positions matching TRBD2. The CDR3 runs 16 residues. J gave up 3 bases and V 5 bases, and 12 bases lay outside the gene matches. Looked up from germline, CDR1 is SEHNR and CDR2 is FQNEAQ (reference sequence). The CDR3 region has the DNA TGTGCCAGCAGCCCTCCCGGGAGCGGGGGCCTCTACGAGCAGTACTTC. Translating gives CASSPPGSGGLYEQYF.

The J gene is TRBJ2-2, the V gene TRBV15; 9 bases align to TRBD1. Germline assignment: CDR1 LNHNV and CDR2 YYDKDF (reference sequence). There are 14 residues in the CDR3. Losses at the gene ends were 4 bases for V and 6 bases for J; bases not matched to a gene: 3. The CDR3 is CATSKDRGAGELFF. Here the CDR3 DNA reads TGTGCCACCAGCAAGGACAGGGGTGCCGGGGAGCTGTTTTTT.

V gene TRBV27 combines with J gene TRBJ1-2; 8 bases line up with TRBD1. The CDR3 contains 12 residues. Trimming cost V 5 bases and J 8 bases; bases outside gene matches: 4. Germline V gene lookup returns CDR1 MNHEY and CDR2 SMNVEV (reference sequence). CDR3 sequence: CASSGQGLGYTF. The CDR3 coding sequence is TGTGCCAGCAGTGGACAGGGTTTAGGCTACACCTTC.

The chain employs TRBV28 and TRBJ2-7, with D maybe TRBD1 (6 bases). Trimming pared 3 bases from V and 5 bases from J, leaving 17 bases between. The CDR3 is made up of 15 amino acids. Looked up from germline, CDR1 is MDHEN and CDR2 is SYDVKM. In nucleotides, the CDR3 is TGTGCCAGCAGTTTGCCCCTGTCAGGGGTCCACGAGCAGTACTTC. Translation: CASSLPLSGVHEQYF.

V is TRBV29-1 and J is TRBJ2-1, with a possible D match to TRBD2 (5 bases). Trimming stripped 6 bases from V and 5 bases from J, with 11 bases between. In germline, CDR1 is SQVTM, CDR2 ANQGSEA. This CDR3 comprises 12 residues. CDR3 residues: CSVRRRDNEQFF. For the CDR3, the DNA is TGCAGCGTCCGCCGGCGGGACAATGAGCAGTTCTTC.

This chain joins TRBV30 and TRBJ2-3; 15 bases fit TRBD2. With V trimmed by 1 base and J by 3 bases, 2 bases remained unmatched. Germline assignment: CDR1 GTSNPN and CDR2 SVGIG (reference sequence). The CDR3 covers 16 residues. The CDR3 coding sequence is TGTGCCTGGAGTGGGGGACTAGCGGGAGGTACAGATACGCAGTATTTT. It codes for CAWSGGLAGGTDTQYF.

V is TRBV5-6 and J is TRBJ1-2; TRBD1 might be the D (5 bases). There are 14 residues in the CDR3. The germline CDR1 and CDR2 sequences are SGHDT and YYEEEE. V lost 4 bases to trimming and J lost 3 bases, with 13 bases between them. CDR3 sequence reads: CASSPLGVDYGYTF. In nucleotides, the CDR3 is TGTGCCAGCAGCCCTTTAGGGGTGGACTATGGCTACACCTTC.

The chain employs TRBV4-3 and TRBJ1-6; D uncertain. This CDR3 comprises 19 residues. Per germline, CDR1 LGHNA and CDR2 YSLEER. Trimming stripped 0 bases from V and 0 bases from J, with 15 bases between. CDR3 region: CASSQDREGYSSYNSPLHF. The DNA of the CDR3 is TGCGCCAGCAGCCAAGATCGGGAGGGCTATAGCTCCTATAATTCACCCCTCCACTTT.

The chain has TRBV7-9 and TRBJ1-1; maybe TRBD1 (6 bases). The CDR3 is made up of 13 amino acids. V lost 7 bases, J lost 5 bases, and 14 bases lay in between. CDR1 is SEHNR, CDR2 FQNEAQ, per germline (reference sequence). CDR3 in DNA: TGTGCCAGCACACTACAGGGCGAGACTGAAGCTTTCTTT. It codes for CASTLQGETEAFF.